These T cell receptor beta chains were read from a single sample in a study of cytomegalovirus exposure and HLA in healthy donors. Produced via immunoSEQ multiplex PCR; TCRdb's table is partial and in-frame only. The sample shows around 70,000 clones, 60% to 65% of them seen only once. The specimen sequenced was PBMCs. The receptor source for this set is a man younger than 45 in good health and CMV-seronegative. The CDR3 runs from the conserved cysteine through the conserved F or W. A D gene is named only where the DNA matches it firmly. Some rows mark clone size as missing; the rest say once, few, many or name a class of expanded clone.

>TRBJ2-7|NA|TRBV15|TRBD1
TGTGCCACCAGCAGAGAAGACAGGGGTCTATACGAGCAGTACTTC
CATSREDRGLYEQYF
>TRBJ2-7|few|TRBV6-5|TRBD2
TGTGCCAGCAGTTACCAGCGGGGGGCCGAGCAGTACTTC
CASSYQRGAEQYF
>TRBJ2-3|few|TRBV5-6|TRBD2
TGTGCCAGCAGCTACGGGACTAGCGGGACCGGAGGTACGCAGTATTTT
CASSYGTSGTGGTQYF
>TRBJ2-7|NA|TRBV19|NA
TGTGCCAGTAGTATAGGGCACATGGCCTACGAGCAGTACTTC
CASSIGHMAYEQYF
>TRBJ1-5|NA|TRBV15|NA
TGTGCCACCAGCCCGACCGGACGAGGGAACCAGCCCCAGCATTTT
CATSPTGRGNQPQHF
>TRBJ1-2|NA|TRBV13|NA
TGTGCCAGCAGCTTTCCCGTTTATGGCTACACCTTC
CASSFPVYGYTF
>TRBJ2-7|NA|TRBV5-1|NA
TGCGCCAGCAGCTTCGGCGAGCAGTACTTC
CASSFGEQYF
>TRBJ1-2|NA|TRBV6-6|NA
TGTGCCAGCAGTTACAAATCAGGGGAAATCTATGGCTACACCTTC
CASSYKSGEIYGYTF
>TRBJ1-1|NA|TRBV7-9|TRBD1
TGTGCCAGCAGCGTACAGGGGAGGAACACTGAAGCTTTCTTT
CASSVQGRNTEAFF
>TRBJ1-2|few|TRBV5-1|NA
TGCGCCAGCAGCATCGGACAGATGCAGTTCGATGGCTACACCTTC
CASSIGQMQFDGYTF
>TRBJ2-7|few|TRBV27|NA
TGTGCCAGCAGCCCTCCCAGCGAGCAGTACTTC
CASSPPSEQYF
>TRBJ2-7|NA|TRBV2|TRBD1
TGTGCCAGCAGGCAAACAGGGGGCTCATACGAGCAGTACTTC
CASRQTGGSYEQYF
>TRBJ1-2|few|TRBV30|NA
TGTGCCTGGAGAATCATACGGGAGTCCCACACCTTC
CAWRIIRESHTF
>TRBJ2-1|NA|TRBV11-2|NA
TGTGCCAGCAGCTCGAGTCTCCCCAATGAGCAGTTCTTC
CASSSSLPNEQFF
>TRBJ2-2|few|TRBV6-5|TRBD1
TGTGCCAGCAGCCTAAGGGGGCCCCCCGGGGAGCTGTTTTTT
CASSLRGPPGELFF
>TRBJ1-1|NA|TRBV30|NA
TGTGCCTGGAGGCAGGGTTCCCACACTGAAGCTTTCTTT
CAWRQGSHTEAFF
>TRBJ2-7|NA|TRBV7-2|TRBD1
TGTGCCAGCAGCCCCACAGGGGGCCCCTACGAGCAGTACTTC
CASSPTGGPYEQYF
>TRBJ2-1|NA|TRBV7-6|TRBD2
TGTGCCAGCAGCCCCTCACGACTAGCCGTCGGGCAGTTCTTC
CASSPSRLAVGQFF
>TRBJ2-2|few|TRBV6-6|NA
TGTGCCAGCTGTTCGGCGGCTCCCGGGGAGCTGTTTTTT
CASCSAAPGELFF
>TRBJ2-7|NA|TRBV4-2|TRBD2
TGTGCCAGCAGCCAAGAGGAACTAGCGGACGACGGAGGGGAGCAGTACTTC
CASSQEELADDGGEQYF
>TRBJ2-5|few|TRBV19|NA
TGTGCCAGTAGTACCGACAAGGGGGAGACCCAGTACTTC
CASSTDKGETQYF
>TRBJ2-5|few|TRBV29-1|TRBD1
TGCAGCGGAGACAGGGCGCAAGAGACCCAGTACTTC
CSGDRAQETQYF
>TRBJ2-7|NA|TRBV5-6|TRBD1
TGTGCCAGCAGCCGAATCGACAGGGAAGGCGGGTACGAGCAGTACTTC
CASSRIDREGGYEQYF
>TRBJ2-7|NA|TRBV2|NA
TGTGCCAGCAGTGACAGGGGCTACGAGCAGTACTTC
CASSDRGYEQYF
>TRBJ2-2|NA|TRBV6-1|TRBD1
TGTGCCAGCAGTCTGGACAGGGGGAACACCGGGGAGCTGTTTTTT
CASSLDRGNTGELFF
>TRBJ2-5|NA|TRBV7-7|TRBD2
TGTGCCAGCAGCTTACTTGCGGGGGGCCTCCAAGAGACCCAGTACTTC
CASSLLAGGLQETQYF
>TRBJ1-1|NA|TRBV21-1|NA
TGTGCCAGCAGCAAAGGGCCTAGGCGTCGTGGCACTGAAGCTTTCTTT
CASSKGPRRRGTEAFF
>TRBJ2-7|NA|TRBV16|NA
TGTGCCAGCAGCTTAACGGCGTCGGGAGCGTCCTACGAGCAGTACTTC
CASSLTASGASYEQYF
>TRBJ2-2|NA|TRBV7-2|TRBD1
TGTGCCAGCAGCTCGACAGGGATGGGGGAGCTGTTTTTT
CASSSTGMGELFF
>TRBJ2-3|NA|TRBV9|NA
TGTGCCAGCAGCGTAGTCGGGTCGGGAACAGATACGCAGTATTTT
CASSVVGSGTDTQYF
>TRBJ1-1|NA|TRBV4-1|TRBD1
TGCGCCAGCAGCCTGGGACAGGGGGCAGATACTGAAGCTTTCTTT
CASSLGQGADTEAFF
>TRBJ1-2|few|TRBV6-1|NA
TGTGCCAGCAGTTCGGGGGGCAACTATGGCTACACCTTC
CASSSGGNYGYTF
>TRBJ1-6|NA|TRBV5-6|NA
TGTGCCAGCAGCCGTGAACTCGGAGAACTTAATTCACCCCTCCACTTT
CASSRELGELNSPLHF
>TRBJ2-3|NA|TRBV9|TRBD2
TGTGCCAGCAGCGGTACTCCGAAACTAGCGGGGAGGGCAGATACGCAGTATTTT
CASSGTPKLAGRADTQYF
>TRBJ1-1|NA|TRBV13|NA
TGTGCCAGCAGCTTGAGGGTCATGAACACTGAAGCTTTCTTT
CASSLRVMNTEAFF
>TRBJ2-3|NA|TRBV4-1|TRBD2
TGCGCCAGCCATAAAACGGGGCGGGAGCCAGGGAGTGCAGATACGCAGTATTTT
CASHKTGREPGSADTQYF
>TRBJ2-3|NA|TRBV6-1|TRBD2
TGTGCCAGCAGTGAGACGGCGGGGGGGCCAGATACGCAGTATTTT
CASSETAGGPDTQYF